A selection of T cell receptor beta chains follows, all from one sample in a study of cytomegalovirus exposure and HLA in healthy donors. The table came from immunoSEQ multiplex PCR; TCRdb's copy has only in-frame clones and leaves some out. The table lists 210,000 or so clones, around 84% of them singletons. The sample comprised PBMCs. The source of these receptors is a girl between 2 and 10 years old in good health and CMV-seronegative. Each CDR3 is given with its conserved first and last residue. A D gene is named only where the DNA matches it firmly. For some rows the clone size is stated as once, few or many, or as a class when expanded; others skip it.

V gene: TRBV23-1; D gene: NA; clone size: NA; J gene: TRBJ1-1; CDR3 protein: CASRPTGWVTEAFF; CDR3 DNA: TGCGCCAGCAGGCCGACAGGCTGGGTCACTGAAGCTTTCTTT
V gene: TRBV6-1; D gene: NA; clone size: NA; J gene: TRBJ2-4; CDR3 protein: CASRTTGLAKNIQYF; CDR3 DNA: TGTGCCAGCAGAACCACAGGGTTAGCCAAAAACATTCAGTACTTC
V gene: TRBV5-1; D gene: TRBD2; clone size: NA; J gene: TRBJ2-1; CDR3 protein: CASSMLGTSGSNEQFF; CDR3 DNA: TGCGCCAGCAGCATGCTTGGGACTAGCGGGAGCAATGAGCAGTTCTTC
V gene: TRBV4-2; D gene: NA; clone size: NA; J gene: TRBJ1-1; CDR3 protein: CASRTRGSHTEAFF; CDR3 DNA: TGTGCCAGCAGAACCAGGGGTTCGCACACTGAAGCTTTCTTT
V gene: TRBV5-1; D gene: NA; clone size: NA; J gene: TRBJ2-3; CDR3 protein: CASSRIFGSDTQYF; CDR3 DNA: TGCGCCAGCTCCCGGATTTTCGGGTCAGATACGCAGTATTTT
V gene: TRBV6-1; D gene: NA; clone size: NA; J gene: TRBJ1-5; CDR3 protein: CASSEYRWQPQHF; CDR3 DNA: TGTGCCAGCAGTGAATATAGATGGCAGCCCCAGCATTTT
V gene: TRBV27; D gene: TRBD2; clone size: NA; J gene: TRBJ2-3; CDR3 protein: CASSLAALMDTQYF; CDR3 DNA: TGTGCCAGCAGTCTAGCGGCATTGATGGATACGCAGTATTTT
V gene: TRBV27; D gene: TRBD2; clone size: NA; J gene: TRBJ2-7; CDR3 protein: CASSLRGGGTYEQYF; CDR3 DNA: TGTGCCAGCAGTTTACGCGGGGGGGGTACCTACGAGCAGTACTTC
V gene: TRBV6-6; D gene: TRBD1; clone size: NA; J gene: TRBJ1-1; CDR3 protein: CASGDRVRTEAFF; CDR3 DNA: TGTGCCAGCGGTGACAGGGTTCGGACTGAAGCTTTCTTT
V gene: TRBV12-5; D gene: NA; clone size: NA; J gene: TRBJ2-1; CDR3 protein: CASGLILGSFSYNEQFF; CDR3 DNA: TGTGCTAGTGGTTTGATTCTTGGGAGCTTCTCCTACAATGAGCAGTTCTTC
V gene: TRBV5-1; D gene: NA; clone size: few; J gene: TRBJ2-3; CDR3 protein: CASSSGTDTQYF; CDR3 DNA: TGCGCCAGCAGCTCAGGGACAGATACGCAGTATTTT
V gene: TRBV7-6; D gene: TRBD2; clone size: NA; J gene: TRBJ2-3; CDR3 protein: CASSLEAGGTDTQYF; CDR3 DNA: TGTGCCAGCAGCTTAGAAGCGGGGGGCACAGATACGCAGTATTTT
V gene: TRBV5-1; D gene: NA; clone size: NA; J gene: TRBJ2-7; CDR3 protein: CASRHQQDSYEQYF; CDR3 DNA: TGCGCCAGCAGACATCAACAGGACTCCTACGAGCAGTACTTC
V gene: TRBV29-1; D gene: NA; clone size: NA; J gene: TRBJ1-4; CDR3 protein: CSVVGGGRELFF; CDR3 DNA: TGCAGCGTTGTTGGGGGCGGGAGGGAACTGTTTTTT
V gene: TRBV5-1; D gene: NA; clone size: NA; J gene: TRBJ1-1; CDR3 protein: CASTTEAFF; CDR3 DNA: TGCGCCAGCACGACAGAAGCTTTCTTT
V gene: TRBV6-5; D gene: NA; clone size: NA; J gene: TRBJ1-4; CDR3 protein: CASSPTPGGEKLFF; CDR3 DNA: TGTGCCAGCAGTCCAACCCCCGGCGGCGAAAAACTGTTTTTT
V gene: TRBV6-6; D gene: NA; clone size: NA; J gene: TRBJ1-1; CDR3 protein: CASTTRADTEAFF; CDR3 DNA: TGTGCCAGCACCACCAGGGCCGACACTGAAGCTTTCTTT
V gene: TRBV29-1; D gene: TRBD1; clone size: NA; J gene: TRBJ1-4; CDR3 protein: CSAISRDRREKLFF; CDR3 DNA: TGCAGCGCCATTTCCCGGGACAGGAGGGAAAAACTGTTTTTT